The rows below give T cell receptor beta chains drawn from one sample of a study of B cell selection in AIRE deficiency. Clones were sequenced by immunoSEQ multiplex PCR, and TCRdb holds only the in-frame ones, with some missing. This sample has some 25,000 clones, with roughly 95% found just once. The source material was CD4+CD127+ conventional T cells sorted from PBMCs. These receptors came from a human donor in good health. CDR3s include the opening cysteine and the closing phenylalanine or tryptophan. The D gene is left open where the match is weak. Size is stated for part of the rows, as once, few or many counts, or as a class when the clone is expanded.

D: TRBD2
V: TRBV7-2
J: TRBJ2-2
size: once
DNA: TGTGCCAGCAGCAGGACTAGCGGAAACACCGGGGAGCTGTTTTTT
CDR3: CASSRTSGNTGELFF

D: .
V: TRBV6-1
J: TRBJ1-6
size: .
DNA: TGTGCCAGCAGTGAGGCAGACTATAATTCACCCCTCCACTTT
CDR3: CASSEADYNSPLHF

D: TRBD2
V: TRBV9
J: TRBJ2-3
size: .
DNA: TGTGCCAGCAGCGCCCGTAGCGGGATGCTTCGGGATACGCAGTATTTT
CDR3: CASSARSGMLRDTQYF

D: .
V: TRBV6-5
J: TRBJ1-2
size: once
DNA: TGTGCCAGCAGTTACTCAGGCAGGCATGGTAGCTACACCTTC
CDR3: CASSYSGRHGSYTF

D: TRBD1
V: TRBV5-5
J: TRBJ1-2
size: .
DNA: TGTGCCAGCAGCATACAGGGGGCGGGTGGCTACACCTTC
CDR3: CASSIQGAGGYTF

D: .
V: TRBV6-5
J: TRBJ1-1
size: .
DNA: TGTGCCAGCAGTTACTCGACCCGAACTGAAGCTTTCTTT
CDR3: CASSYSTRTEAFF

D: TRBD1
V: TRBV30
J: TRBJ1-4
size: .
DNA: TGTGCCTCGGACAGGGCGGGGGAGAGGGAAAAACTGTTTTTT
CDR3: CASDRAGEREKLFF

D: .
V: TRBV12-5
J: TRBJ2-7
size: .
DNA: TGTGCTAGTGGTTTTAATGAGGGGGAGGGTGAGCAGTACTTC
CDR3: CASGFNEGEGEQYF

D: TRBD1
V: TRBV5-8
J: TRBJ2-1
size: few
DNA: TGTGCCAGCATCCCAAGGACAGGGATTATCAATGAGCAGTTCTTC
CDR3: CASIPRTGIINEQFF

D: TRBD2
V: TRBV2
J: TRBJ2-7
size: .
DNA: TGTGCCAGCAGTTCCTTAGCGGGTCGGTCCTACGAGCAGTACTTC
CDR3: CASSSLAGRSYEQYF

D: .
V: TRBV5-1
J: TRBJ2-5
size: .
DNA: TGCGCCAGCAGCTTGGGCCGGGTCGAGACCCAGTACTTC
CDR3: CASSLGRVETQYF

D: .
V: TRBV12-2
J: TRBJ2-5
size: .
DNA: TGTGCAAGTCGCTTAACCGCAGGGGTGATGGAGACCCAGTACTTC
CDR3: CASRLTAGVMETQYF

D: .
V: TRBV20-1
J: TRBJ2-5
size: .
DNA: TGCAGTCCAAAAGGGGAGACCCAGTACTTC
CDR3: CSPKGETQYF

D: .
V: TRBV7-9
J: TRBJ2-5
size: once
DNA: TGTGCCAGCATTGGGGAGACCCAGTACTTC
CDR3: CASIGETQYF

D: .
V: TRBV2
J: TRBJ2-2
size: .
DNA: TGTGCCAGCGGAAGGACAGCCACCGGGGAGCTGTTTTTT
CDR3: CASGRTATGELFF

D: .
V: TRBV4-2
J: TRBJ1-1
size: .
DNA: TGTGCCAGCAGCCAACAGGGTCCACTCGAAGCTTTCTTT
CDR3: CASSQQGPLEAFF

D: TRBD2
V: TRBV7-2
J: TRBJ2-3
size: .
DNA: TGTGCCAGCAGCTTAGCACGTGGCGGGGGGGCTTCAGATACGCAGTATTTT
CDR3: CASSLARGGGASDTQYF

D: TRBD1
V: TRBV27
J: TRBJ1-1
size: .
DNA: TGTGCCAGCAGTTTGTGGTCGGGACAGGGGGCTACTGAAGCTTTCTTT
CDR3: CASSLWSGQGATEAFF

D: TRBD1
V: TRBV5-1
J: TRBJ1-2
size: .
DNA: TGCGCCAGCAGCCCCCCGGACAGGGTAAATGGCTACACCTTC
CDR3: CASSPPDRVNGYTF

D: TRBD1
V: TRBV6-5
J: TRBJ2-3
size: .
DNA: TGTGCCAGCAGTTACTCTCTCCCAGGGGGCGGGGATACGCAGTATTTT
CDR3: CASSYSLPGGGDTQYF

D: TRBD1
V: TRBV19
J: TRBJ1-2
size: .
DNA: TGTGCCAGTAGTACCCGGGACAGGGCCGGGGGCCATGGCTACACCTTC
CDR3: CASSTRDRAGGHGYTF

D: TRBD2
V: TRBV10-3
J: TRBJ2-5
size: .
DNA: TGTGCCATCAGTGAGAGACTAGCGGGAGCTCAAGAGACCCAGTACTTC
CDR3: CAISERLAGAQETQYF

D: .
V: TRBV11-2
J: TRBJ1-2
size: .
DNA: TGTGCCAGCAGCTTAGATCCCGGCAGAATGGAGGGCTACACCTTC
CDR3: CASSLDPGRMEGYTF

D: .
V: TRBV4-2
J: TRBJ2-5
size: once
DNA: TGTGCCAGCAGCCAAGGTCCCCGGGCGGGGTGGGGGGAGACCCAGTACTTC
CDR3: CASSQGPRAGWGETQYF

D: .
V: TRBV19
J: TRBJ1-2
size: .
DNA: TGTGCCAGTAGCGGCACACATGTAGCTAACTATGGCTACACCTTC
CDR3: CASSGTHVANYGYTF

D: .
V: TRBV7-2
J: TRBJ1-6
size: .
DNA: TGTGCCAGCAGCTTAAGCGAGGGCTATTCACCCCTCCACTTT
CDR3: CASSLSEGYSPLHF

D: TRBD1
V: TRBV9
J: TRBJ1-3
size: .
DNA: TGTGCCAGCAGTCCTGACAGGGTACGAAACACCATATATTTT
CDR3: CASSPDRVRNTIYF

D: .
V: TRBV9
J: TRBJ2-5
size: .
DNA: TGTGCCAGCAGCGTTAGGGGGGTATTCCAAGAGACCCAGTACTTC
CDR3: CASSVRGVFQETQYF

D: TRBD1
V: TRBV7-9
J: TRBJ1-2
size: once
DNA: TGTGCCAGCAGCTTAGTTAACAGGGGGGACCATGGCTACACCTTC
CDR3: CASSLVNRGDHGYTF

D: .
V: TRBV15
J: TRBJ2-1
size: .
DNA: TGTGCCACCAGCGGGCCCAGACTAGGGAGCTCCTACAATGAGCAGTTCTTC
CDR3: CATSGPRLGSSYNEQFF

D: .
V: TRBV6-4
J: TRBJ1-6
size: .
DNA: TGTGCCAGCAGTTACTCGAGGAGGGATCGGTCACCCCTCCACTTT
CDR3: CASSYSRRDRSPLHF

D: .
V: TRBV7-4
J: TRBJ2-7
size: .
DNA: TGTGCCAGCAGCTTAGGATTCGGACCCTACGAGCAGTACTTC
CDR3: CASSLGFGPYEQYF

D: TRBD1
V: TRBV2
J: TRBJ2-5
size: .
DNA: TGTGCCACCTCCCGGGACAGGGAGTACCAAGAGACCCAGTACTTC
CDR3: CATSRDREYQETQYF

D: TRBD1
V: TRBV27
J: TRBJ1-3
size: .
DNA: TGTGCCAGCAGGGGACAGGGTTCATCTGGAAACACCATATATTTT
CDR3: CASRGQGSSGNTIYF

D: .
V: TRBV5-6
J: TRBJ1-6
size: .
DNA: TGTGCCAGCAGCGTCAGGGATTCACCCCTCCACTTT
CDR3: CASSVRDSPLHF

D: .
V: TRBV5-6
J: TRBJ2-7
size: .
DNA: TGTGCCAGCAGCACCCCCTGGACAGAGGGCGAGCAGTACTTC
CDR3: CASSTPWTEGEQYF

D: .
V: TRBV6-5
J: TRBJ1-5
size: .
DNA: TGTGCCAGCAGCCTCGGGAGGGGCAATCAGCCCCAGCATTTT
CDR3: CASSLGRGNQPQHF

D: .
V: TRBV6-5
J: TRBJ2-3
size: once
DNA: TGTGCCAGCAGTGGCACGTGGAGGGCCACAGATACGCAGTATTTT
CDR3: CASSGTWRATDTQYF

D: .
V: TRBV5-6
J: TRBJ2-2
size: .
DNA: TGTGCCAGCAGCTTGGGCCCAGCGAACACCGGGGAGCTGTTTTTT
CDR3: CASSLGPANTGELFF

D: .
V: TRBV6-5
J: TRBJ2-7
size: .
DNA: TGTGCCAGCAATCGCGCCGGGGGTGCCTACGAGCAGTACTTC
CDR3: CASNRAGGAYEQYF

D: .
V: TRBV10-2
J: TRBJ1-1
size: .
DNA: TGCGCCAGCACTCGGGCGAACACTGAAGCTTTCTTT
CDR3: CASTRANTEAFF

D: TRBD2
V: TRBV7-6
J: TRBJ2-7
size: .
DNA: TGTGCCAGCAGTTCCGTGTACGGGAGGAGCTCCTACGAGCAGTACTTC
CDR3: CASSSVYGRSSYEQYF

D: .
V: TRBV19
J: TRBJ1-5
size: .
DNA: TGTGCCAGTAGTATCATGAGACGGGGAAATCAGCCCCAGCATTTT
CDR3: CASSIMRRGNQPQHF

D: TRBD2
V: TRBV19
J: TRBJ2-3
size: .
DNA: TGTGCCATATCCGCGTCAGCGGGAGGGAGAGATACGCAGTATTTT
CDR3: CAISASAGGRDTQYF